The 4 T cell receptor beta chains below were found in one sample sequenced in a study of shared clonotypes between healthy human individuals. CD45RO-negative cells were positively selected for CCR7, leaving out terminally differentiated effector memory CD45RA+ cells. Generated by immunoSEQ multiplex PCR, the TCRdb table keeps only in-frame clones and is missing some. The sample has over 750,000 clones, about 96% seen once. The specimen was naive CD8+ T cells sorted from blood. The origin of the receptors is a young man in good health.

The rearrangement joins TRBV7-9 to TRBJ2-7; TRBD1 matches 7 bases. V shed 8 bases, J shed 2 bases, and the junction held 6 bases outside the gene matches. The CDR3 spans 13 residues. Germline CDR1 SEHNR, CDR2 FQNEAQ (reference sequence). Written as DNA, the CDR3 is TGTGCCAGCGCTCCGACAGGGCCCTACGAGCAGTACTTC. Translated, it gives CASAPTGPYEQYF.

V is TRBV5-1 and J is TRBJ2-2; 7 bases match TRBD2. V lost 4 bases to trimming and J lost 4 bases; unmatched junction nucleotides: 13. This CDR3 is 17 amino acids long. Germline V gene lookup returns CDR1 SGHRS and CDR2 YFSETQ. Here the CDR3 DNA reads TGCGCCAGCAGCCCTACTAGCGTGCCCCGGGGCACCGGGGAGCTGTTTTTT. Translation gives CASSPTSVPRGTGELFF.

The rearrangement links TRBV4-2 to TRBJ2-7; 11 bases map to TRBD1. The CDR3 has 19 amino acids. Looked up from germline, CDR1 is LGHNA and CDR2 is YNFKEQ. The V and J ends lost 0 bases and 2 bases, in that order; junction bases with no gene match: 12. CDR3 coding DNA: TGTGCCAGCAGCCAAGATAGGACAGGGGGCGTGGGGGAGCCCTACGAGCAGTACTTC. Amino acid sequence: CASSQDRTGGVGEPYEQYF.

This sequence joins TRBV7-9 and TRBJ1-4; 9 bases are a match to TRBD1. The CDR3 totals 15 residues. V shed 3 bases and J 7 bases; nucleotides not matched to a gene: 6. The germline V gene encodes CDR1 SEHNR and CDR2 FQNEAQ (reference sequence). The CDR3 loop is CASSFMDRGGEKLFF. CDR3 DNA: TGTGCCAGCAGCTTTATGGACAGGGGAGGTGAAAAACTGTTTTTT.